The sequence of this T cell receptor (beta chain) was determined in a study of T cell responses to AZD1222 COVID-19 vaccine. On the study more broadly: Pooling of second doses given at about 4 or about 12 weeks was done.

CDR3 size: 16 residues. Germline V gene sequence: CDR1 ENHRY, CDR2 SYGVKD. V lost 2 bases and J 4 bases, leaving 15 bases between the germline ends. The table came from immunoSEQ multiplex PCR; TCRdb's copy has only in-frame clones and leaves some out. The profile shows about 97,000 clones, approximately 90% of them singletons. The source is an adult in good health. The input for sequencing was peripheral blood, taken on day 0 of AZD1222 vaccination. The chain is built from TRBV10-3 and TRBJ1-3; D uncertain. This CDR3 reads CAISEPRPIQGNTIYF. Written as DNA, the CDR3 is TGTGCCATCAGTGAGCCAAGACCGATTCAAGGAAACACCATATATTTT.